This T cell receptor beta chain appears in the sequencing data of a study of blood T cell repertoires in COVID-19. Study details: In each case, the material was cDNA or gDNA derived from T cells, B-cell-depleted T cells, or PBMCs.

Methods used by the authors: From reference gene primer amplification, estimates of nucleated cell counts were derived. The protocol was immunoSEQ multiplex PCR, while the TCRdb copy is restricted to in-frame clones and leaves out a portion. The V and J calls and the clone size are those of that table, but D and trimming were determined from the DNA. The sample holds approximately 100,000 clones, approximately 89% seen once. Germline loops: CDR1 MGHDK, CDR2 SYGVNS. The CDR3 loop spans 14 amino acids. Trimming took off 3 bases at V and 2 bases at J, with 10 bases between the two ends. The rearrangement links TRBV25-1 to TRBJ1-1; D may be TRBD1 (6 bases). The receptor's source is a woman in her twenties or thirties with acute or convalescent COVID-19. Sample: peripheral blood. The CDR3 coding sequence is TGTGCCAGCAGTGAGTGGACAGCCAACACTGAAGCTTTCTTT. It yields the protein CASSEWTANTEAFF. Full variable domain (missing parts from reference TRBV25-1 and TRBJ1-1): EADIYQTPRYLVIGTGKKITLECSQTMGHDKMYWYQQDPGMELHLIHYSYGVNSTEKGDLSSESTVSRIRTEHFPLTLESARPSHTSQYLCASSEWTANTEAFFGQGTRLTVV.